This T cell receptor beta chain was retrieved from a study of long-term antiretroviral therapy in people with HIV (dated by TCRdb to between 2022 and 2023). Background for the entire study: The earliest samples were collected approximately a decade before the 2015 WHO recommendation for immediate ART, a period when ART was typically delayed until CD4 counts fell. From some 27 adults with confirmed HIV infection, the cohort provided around 180 cryopreserved PBMC samples, gathered serially across a mean of roughly 6 years (range 1-12). A retrospective serial study tested whether changes in peripheral blood TRB repertoire composition and diversity were associated with ART initiation and durable HIV suppression. No cross-contamination during QIAcube processing was shown when test extractions of a monoclonal T-cell line were performed alongside fewer than 40 polyclonal samples. Eleven of the 30 participants with HIV were female.

Study-wide findings and limitations: Inferences about post-ART repertoire changes were limited because no data were available on ART adherence, viral resistance or therapy changes. Narrower CDR3 length ranges were observed in HIV repertoires than in controls, and an antigen-experienced repertoire with only a slight naive shift after ART was suggested by the network structure. Expanded TRB clones identified before ART initiation dominated the repertoire at all time points, although this dominance fluctuated and declined in many PLHIV after ART. Owing to limited PBMC availability, only the TCR beta chain was sequenced, without alpha chain pairing. Samples dated from the mid-2000s to the late 2010s, and the ART regimens used may be less effective than current ones. Because pre-ART samples had limited cell numbers, unsorted PBMC were profiled rather than sorted CD4+ and CD8+ T cells. ART initiation was associated with a significant increase in TRB diversity, but diversity stayed significantly below transplant donor controls even after long-term ART.

The immunoSEQ hsTCRB v3.0 assay was used at survey level resolution for TRB variable region sequencing. TRB sequencing targeted a depth of about 40,000-55,000 T-cell genomes per sample. An Illumina MiSeq with a v3 150-cycle kit was used to sequence the pooled TRB libraries. The paper's processing steps were these. Repertoire analysis was run in R within a reproducible Nextflow workflow that covered QC, data transformation and analysis. LymphoSeq2, an R package for exploring AIRR-Seq data, was used to implement custom analyses. Several samples that produced fewer than 5000 total TRB sequences were removed, so 190 or so HIV repertoires were analyzed. Of the approximately 190 retained HIV repertoires, over 55 were collected before and 129 after ART initiation. Repertoires were downsampled to 5000 TRB nucleotide sequences, and summary statistics were averaged over 100 downsampling iterations. The analysis kept only TRB sequences whose CDR3 regions were at least seven amino acids long. A Shannon entropy-derived clonality score and the Gini coefficient were used to measure diversity. In the repertoire networks, any two of the top 5000 CDR3 amino acid sequences were connected whenever the two sequences differed by an edit distance of one. For TRB CDR3 amino acid sequences, antigen specificity groups and MHC restriction were predicted with GLIPH2. To flag known associations with CMV, EBV, HIV or tissue antigens, CDR3 amino acid sequences were compared against VDJdb and McPAS-TCR. Pre-ART, post-ART and control groups were compared with Wilcoxon signed-rank tests and Holm-Bonferroni correction. Sourced from immuneACCESS, this table was stored by TCRdb with only in-frame sequences that have V and J called. A share of the clones is absent; for the studies checked, an unresolved V gene accounts for under half, and the remainder has no known explanation. V, J and clone size reflect that table, while D and trimming were determined from the DNA. In all, the sample holds some 30,000 clones, and approximately 90% of those were seen once. About 3.9% of the sample is held by the ten biggest clonotypes.

About this clone: No cognate antigen has been identified for it. The sample holds no much larger clone one base away, and base qualities are not on file.

To be included, a participant needed at least one PBMC sample from before ART initiation plus at least two post-ART samples. Every participant with HIV received treatment in the United States of America. Before DNA extraction, cryopreserved samples containing 1-10 million PBMC were thawed and washed. At the time of the earliest PBMC sample, participants with HIV were aged between about 20 and 54 years. PBMC samples were contributed by each participant from 1-4 timepoints before ART initiation and 2-8 timepoints after ART initiation, with a median of 7 samples. Serial HIV viral load, CD4+ T-cell count, ART history and demographic data were obtained for every participant. Genomic DNA was extracted from unsorted PBMC with a Qiagen kit on a QIAcube, with processing performed in batches of 12 samples. V is pared back by 4 bases and J by 2 bases, with 11 bases lying between the germline termini. As encoded in the germline V gene, CDR1 is SGHDN while CDR2 is FVKESK. The CDR3 sequence holds 14 residues, the cysteine and phenylalanine included. The retained sequence is limited to the CDR3, 42 bases, with the frame set at the first base.

This sample comprised unsorted PBMCs, obtained 3.1 years after starting antiretroviral therapy. This receptor was obtained from a man between 18 and 29 years old with HIV. The sequence links TRBV14 to TRBJ1-1; the D gene is unclear. The CDR3 here reads CASSLKHRNTEAFF. DNA sequence: TGTGCCAGCAGCCTCAAACACCGAAACACTGAAGCTTTCTTT.